This T cell receptor (beta chain) is drawn from a study of identical twins. As concerns this clonotype: Its antigen is currently unknown.

Every one of the donors was a healthy Caucasian. TCRdb re-derived calls from the 5' RACE reads in MiXCR, one entry per CDR3 protein. The repertoire holds about 430,000 distinct CDR3 sequences, with 18% as singletons. The study, taken as a whole, reports: Less excess twin sharing appeared in beta out-of-frame sequences.

V lost 2 bases and J 7 bases, leaving 11 bases between the germline ends. The CDR3 runs 14 residues. The receptor was derived from a man aged 45-65 years in good health. The specimen was naive T cells sorted from blood. V and J are TRBV12-3 or TRBV12-4 and TRBJ1-4; D is unclear. As DNA, the CDR3 is TGTGCCAGCAGTTTATGGGCAGAGGGTGAAAAACTGTTTTTT. Protein: CASSLWAEGEKLFF.